This T cell receptor beta chain was recovered during a study of tumor and adjacent non-tumor tissue in lung cancer. General study findings and limits: In normal lung, the top 100 clones were significantly more dominant than in tumor. Tumor tissue had significantly higher TCR diversity than normal lung.

For this clonotype: Its antigen is unidentified. A junction boundary mismatches the germline segment, possibly from a read error.

The library came from three nested PCR rounds adapted from ARM-PCR protocols. One entry per CDR3 protein results from TCRdb running MiXCR on the multiplex PCR reads. This sample has fewer than 100,000 distinct CDR3 sequences, with under 80% found just once. CDR3 length: 20 residues. The template was RNA from unsorted bulk tissue. Distant lung tissue was collected more than 3 cm away from the tumor edge. The source of this sequence is a woman aged 45 to 65 with non-small cell lung cancer. V and J are TRBV12-3 or TRBV12-4 and TRBJ1-5; 7 nucleotides agree with TRBD1. The sample consisted of distant non-tumor lung tissue. CDR3: CAGSRAPGTGVVLGNQPQHF. CDR3 DNA sequence: TGTGCCGGCAGTCGGGCCCCCGGAACAGGGGTGGTATTGGGCAATCAGCCCCAGCATTTT.